This record concerns one T cell receptor (beta chain) sequence. Its antigen is undetermined. The sample is drawn from a study of naive CD8 T cells in extremely preterm neonates. This CDR3 contains 14 residues. Germline CDR1 and CDR2: SGDLS and YYNGEE. J gave up 1 base and V 3 bases, and 2 bases lay outside the gene matches. TCRdb keeps only in-frame clones here, not all; method: immunoSEQ multiplex PCR. The table shows around 23,000 clones, with 70% to 90% occurring only once. Overall study results and limits: Preterm infants showed shorter CDR3s, fewer N additions and less trimming than older groups. Preterm neonates shared more CDR3 nucleotide sequences (roughly 2.5%) than older groups.

Extremely preterm births at 23-27 weeks of gestation supplied the samples. Pregnancies with fetal demise were excluded. Sorted cells: live naive CD8+ T cells, CD45RA+CCR7+, Annexin V-negative. About 20,000 to 110,000 naive CD8+ T cells were sorted per sample. The rearrangement links TRBV9 to TRBJ1-1; the match to TRBD1 covers 8 bases. The TCR was taken from a boy who was born preterm. The sequenced sample was naive CD8+ T cells from cord blood. The CDR3 region is CASSAGQGNTEAFF. The CDR3 DNA reads as TGTGCCAGCAGCGCCGGACAGGGGAACACTGAAGCTTTCTTT.